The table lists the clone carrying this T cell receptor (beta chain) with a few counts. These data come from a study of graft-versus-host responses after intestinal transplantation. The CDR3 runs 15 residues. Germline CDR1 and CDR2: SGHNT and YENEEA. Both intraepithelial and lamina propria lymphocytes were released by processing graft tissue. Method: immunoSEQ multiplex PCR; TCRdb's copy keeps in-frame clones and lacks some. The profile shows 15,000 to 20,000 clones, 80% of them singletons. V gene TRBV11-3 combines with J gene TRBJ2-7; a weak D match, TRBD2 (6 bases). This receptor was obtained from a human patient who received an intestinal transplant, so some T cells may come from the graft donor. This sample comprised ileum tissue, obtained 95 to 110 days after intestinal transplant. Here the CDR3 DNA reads TGTGCAGCAGCTTACGGGAGAGCCCGCTCCTACGAGCAGTACTTC. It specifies CAAAYGRARSYEQYF.